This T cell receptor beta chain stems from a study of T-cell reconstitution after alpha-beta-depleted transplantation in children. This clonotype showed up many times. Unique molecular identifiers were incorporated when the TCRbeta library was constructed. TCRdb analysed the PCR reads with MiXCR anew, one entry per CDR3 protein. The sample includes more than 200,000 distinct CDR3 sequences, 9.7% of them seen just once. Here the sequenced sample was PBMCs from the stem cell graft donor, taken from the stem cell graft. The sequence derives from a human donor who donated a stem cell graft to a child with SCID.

CDR3 loop: CASNYQETQYF. CDR3 bases: TGTGCCAGCAACTACCAAGAGACCCAGTACTTC. J is TRBJ2-5 and V is TRBV2; D unclear. Germline V CDR1 and CDR2: SNHLY, FYNNEI. The CDR3 loop spans 11 amino acids. V lost 7 bases, J lost 0 bases, and 3 bases lay in between. Full variable domain (missing parts from reference TRBV2 and TRBJ2-5): EPEVTQTPSHQVTQMGQEVILRCVPISNHLYFYWYRQILGQKVEFLVSFYNNEISEKSEIFDDQFSVERPDGSNFTLKIRSTKLEDSAMYFCASNYQETQYFGPGTRLLVL.